This TCR beta chain was sequenced for a study of neurological immune-mediated disorders. Study observations and caveats: The most TCR clonal expansion was seen in HTLV-1-associated myelopathy, whereas the least was seen in multiple sclerosis, below the level in healthy controls. Sharing of CDR3 amino acid sequences among expanded clones across subjects was absent, suggesting private repertoires in all groups.

This clonotype showed up many times. Its target is not known. V was shortened by 7 bases and J by 2 bases, with 14 bases between the two germline ends. The length of the CDR3 is 14 residues. This sample's time point: longitudinal time-point 3. A total of 2 million PBMCs stored at -80 degrees C provided the unsorted libraries. The cDNA was synthesized by 5'RACE incorporating 10-nucleotide random UMIs. TCRdb reprocessed the 5' RACE reads with MiXCR, giving one entry per CDR3 protein. The sample comprises more than 40,000 distinct CDR3 sequences, more than 9.5% of which are singletons, and 9% rests with the top ten.

The material sequenced was PBMCs. The chain has TRBV12-3 or TRBV12-4 and TRBJ1-1; D unresolved. The receptor was derived from a male donor with HTLV-1-associated myelopathy (HAM/TSP). This CDR3 is CASTSGRLNTEAFF. The CDR3 DNA follows: TGTGCCAGCACCTCCGGACGGCTAAACACTGAAGCTTTCTTT.